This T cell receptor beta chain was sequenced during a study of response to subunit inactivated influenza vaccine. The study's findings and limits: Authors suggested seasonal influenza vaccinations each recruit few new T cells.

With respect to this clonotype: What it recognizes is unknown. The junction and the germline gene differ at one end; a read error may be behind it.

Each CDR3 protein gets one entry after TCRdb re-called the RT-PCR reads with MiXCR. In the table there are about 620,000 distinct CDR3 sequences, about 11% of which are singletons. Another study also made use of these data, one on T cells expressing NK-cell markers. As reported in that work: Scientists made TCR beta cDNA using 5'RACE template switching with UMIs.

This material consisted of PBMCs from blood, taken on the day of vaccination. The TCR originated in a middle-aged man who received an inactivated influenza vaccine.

The CDR3 is CCARDTAGGAEGEQFF. The CDR3 bases are TGCTGTGCTAGAGATACTGCCGGGGGGGCAGAAGGTGAGCAGTTCTTC. The J gene is TRBJ2-1, the V gene TRBV20-1; 8 bases agree with TRBD2. Germline V gives CDR1 DFQATT, CDR2 SNEGSKA (reference sequence). CDR3 length equals 16 residues.